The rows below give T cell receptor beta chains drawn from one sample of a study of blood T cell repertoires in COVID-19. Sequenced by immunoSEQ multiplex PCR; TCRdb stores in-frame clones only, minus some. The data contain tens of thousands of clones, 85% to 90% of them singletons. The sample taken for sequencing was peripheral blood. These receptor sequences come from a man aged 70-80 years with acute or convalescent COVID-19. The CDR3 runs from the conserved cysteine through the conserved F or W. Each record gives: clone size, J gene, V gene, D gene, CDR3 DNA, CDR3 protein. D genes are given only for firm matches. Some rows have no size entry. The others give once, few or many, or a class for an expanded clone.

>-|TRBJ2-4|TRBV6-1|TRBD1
TGTGCCAGCAGTGGACAGGGGTCGGTAGCCAAAAACATTCAGTACTTC
CASSGQGSVAKNIQYF
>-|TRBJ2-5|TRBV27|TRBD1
TGTGCCAGCAGTTTGACAGGGCCAGAGACCCAGTACTTC
CASSLTGPETQYF
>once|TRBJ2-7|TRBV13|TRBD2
TGTGCCAGCAGCTTAGGTACGCGGGGGGGCCTTTCCTACGAGCAGTACTTC
CASSLGTRGGLSYEQYF
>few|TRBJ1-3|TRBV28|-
TGTGCCAGCACCCTCGGGGTCCCCGGAAACACCATATATTTT
CASTLGVPGNTIYF
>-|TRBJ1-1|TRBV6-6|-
TGTGCCAGCAGTAAGGGGCGGGAAGCTTTCTTT
CASSKGREAFF
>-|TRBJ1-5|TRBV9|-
TGTGCCAGCAGCGGACAGCCCAATCAGCCCCAGCATTTT
CASSGQPNQPQHF
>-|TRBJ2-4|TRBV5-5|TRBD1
TGTGCCAGCAGCTTACAGGGGGGTTATAGAATGGCCAAAAACATTCAGTACTTC
CASSLQGGYRMAKNIQYF
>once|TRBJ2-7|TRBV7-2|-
TGTGCCAGCAGCTACCAGGGGCAGGGCAGCGCCGAGCAGTACTTC
CASSYQGQGSAEQYF
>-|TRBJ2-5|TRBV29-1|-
TGCAGCGTCCCTCCGGGTAGCAACTGGGAGACCCAGTACTTC
CSVPPGSNWETQYF
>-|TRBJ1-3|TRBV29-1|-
TGCAGCGTCCGGGGGGGGTCCGGAAACACCATATATTTT
CSVRGGSGNTIYF
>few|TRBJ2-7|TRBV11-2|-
TGTGCCATCACCCTGCGGGGTGCGAGCTCCTACGAGCAGTACTTC
CAITLRGASSYEQYF
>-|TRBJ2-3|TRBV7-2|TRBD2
TGTGCCAGCAGCCCGAGACTAGCGGAATCTTACACAGATACGCAGTATTTT
CASSPRLAESYTDTQYF
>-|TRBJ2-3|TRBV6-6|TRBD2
TGTGCCAGCAGTCCCGGGAAAGGACTAGCGGGCACAGATACGCAGTATTTT
CASSPGKGLAGTDTQYF
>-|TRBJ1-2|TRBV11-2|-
TGTGCCAGCAGCTTAGACGTGGGGCTCTGCTCCTTC
CASSLDVGLCSF
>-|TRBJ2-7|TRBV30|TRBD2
TGTGCCTGGAGTCCTTTCAGACATCTCGGGACTAATATCTCCTACGAGCAGTACTTC
CAWSPFRHLGTNISYEQYF
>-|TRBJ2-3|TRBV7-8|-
TGTGCCAGCAGCTTGGTCAGCCCCGGGAGCACAGATACGCAGTATTTT
CASSLVSPGSTDTQYF
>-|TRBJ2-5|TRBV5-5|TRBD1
TGTGCCAGCACCCTAGGACAGGGTCAAGAGACCCAGTACTTC
CASTLGQGQETQYF
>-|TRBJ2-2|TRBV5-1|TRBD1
TGCGCCAGCAGCTTGTGGGTTTTGGGACAGGGACACGCCGGGGAGCTGTTTTTT
CASSLWVLGQGHAGELFF
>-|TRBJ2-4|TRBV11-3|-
TGTGCCAGCAGCTTAACCGGCGGGAACATTCAGTACTTC
CASSLTGGNIQYF
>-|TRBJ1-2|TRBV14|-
TGTGCCAGCAGCGCCCAAAGACAGGCCCGCTACACCTTC
CASSAQRQARYTF
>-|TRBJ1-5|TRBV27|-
TGTGCCAGCAGTTTACAGCTCCGGGGGGCCCAGCATTTT
CASSLQLRGAQHF
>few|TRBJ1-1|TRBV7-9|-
TGTGCCAGCAGCTCCTCGACTGTAGGCACTGAAGCTTTCTTT
CASSSSTVGTEAFF
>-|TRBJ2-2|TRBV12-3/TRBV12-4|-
TGTGCCAGCAGCCGAGAAATCGGGGAGCTGTTTTTT
CASSREIGELFF
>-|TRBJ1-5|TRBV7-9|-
TGTGCCAGCAGCTTACAGGGCAATCAGCCCCAGCATTTT
CASSLQGNQPQHF
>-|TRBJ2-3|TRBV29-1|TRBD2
TGCAGCGTTGATCTGGGACTAGGATCAGATACGCAGTATTTT
CSVDLGLGSDTQYF
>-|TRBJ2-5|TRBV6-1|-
TGTGCCAGCAGCGGTCAGGGTGGAGAGACCCAGTACTTC
CASSGQGGETQYF
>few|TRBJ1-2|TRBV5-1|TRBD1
TGCGCCAGCAGCGGTGGCCGACAGGGTGACTATGGCTACACCTTC
CASSGGRQGDYGYTF
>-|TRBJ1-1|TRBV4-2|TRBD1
TGTGCCAGCAGCCGAAACAGGGGGTGGACTGAAGCTTTCTTT
CASSRNRGWTEAFF
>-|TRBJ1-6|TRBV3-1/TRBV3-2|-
TGTGCCAGCAGCCAACCCTTAGACAGGCCGGGCCCCTCGAGCTCCTATAATTCACCCCTCCACTTT
CASSQPLDRPGPSSSYNSPLHF
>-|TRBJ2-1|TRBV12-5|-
TGTGCTAGTGGTTTGACGACTCTCTACAATGAGCAGTTCTTC
CASGLTTLYNEQFF
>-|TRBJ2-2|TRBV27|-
TGTGCCAGCAGTCGCGGCCAGGGTTACCACACCGGGGAGCTGTTTTTT
CASSRGQGYHTGELFF
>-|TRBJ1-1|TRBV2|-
TGTGCCAGCAGGGTTAGGAGGGACACTGAAGCTTTCTTT
CASRVRRDTEAFF
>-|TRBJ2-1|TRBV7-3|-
TGTGCCAGCAGCTTAAATAGCGCGGACGAGCAGTTCTTC
CASSLNSADEQFF
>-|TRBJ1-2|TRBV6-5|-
TGTGCCACTCCGGACGGACTAAATAGTTATGGCTACACCTTC
CATPDGLNSYGYTF
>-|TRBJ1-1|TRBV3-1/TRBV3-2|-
TGTGCCAGCAGTTCGGGGGGGAGGGATGAAGCTTTCTTT
CASSSGGRDEAFF